A selection of T cell receptor beta chains follows, all from one sample in a study of T cell clones after liver transplantation. The assay was immunoSEQ multiplex PCR, and TCRdb's table has in-frame clones only and misses some. The sample holds 95,000 to 110,000 clones, roughly 80% seen once. Sample: CD4+ T cells from blood, taken approximately 4 years after liver transplant. The receptors stem from a human patient who received a liver transplant. Some T cells may be provided by the graft donor. Both conserved end residues are part of each CDR3. Each record gives: D gene, V gene, J gene, clone size, CDR3 DNA, CDR3 protein. D genes are given only for firm matches. The listing skips clone size in some rows; elsewhere it reads once, few, many or a size class.

d_call: -
v_call: TRBV4-2
j_call: TRBJ2-2
clone_size: many
cdr3_nt: TGTGCCAGCAGCCAAGATTCAGGGGCGGACACCGGGGAGCTGTTTTTT
cdr3_aa: CASSQDSGADTGELFF

d_call: -
v_call: TRBV7-9
j_call: TRBJ2-7
clone_size: -
cdr3_nt: TGTGCCAGCAGCTTTGAAGGGGGTGGCGAGCAGTACTTC
cdr3_aa: CASSFEGGGEQYF

d_call: -
v_call: TRBV7-8
j_call: TRBJ2-7
clone_size: -
cdr3_nt: TGTGCCAGCAGCCCGGGGTGGGGGACCTTTGCCGAGCAGTACTTC
cdr3_aa: CASSPGWGTFAEQYF

d_call: -
v_call: TRBV30
j_call: TRBJ2-7
clone_size: -
cdr3_nt: TGTGCCTGGAGTCGGGGGGCCATAGTTCGAGCATTGGGCGAGCAGTACTTC
cdr3_aa: CAWSRGAIVRALGEQYF

d_call: -
v_call: TRBV10-3
j_call: TRBJ2-7
clone_size: -
cdr3_nt: TGTGCCATCAGTGTAGTCCCCCTCGAAACAGGCGCCAGATACGAGCAGTACTTC
cdr3_aa: CAISVVPLETGARYEQYF

d_call: -
v_call: TRBV6-5
j_call: TRBJ1-1
clone_size: -
cdr3_nt: TGTGCCAGCAGACGACGGGGGAACACTGAAGCTTTCTTT
cdr3_aa: CASRRRGNTEAFF

d_call: -
v_call: TRBV6-1
j_call: TRBJ1-5
clone_size: -
cdr3_nt: TGTGCCAGCAGTGAAGCGCTTCGAGGGGGCAATCAGCCCCAGCATTTT
cdr3_aa: CASSEALRGGNQPQHF

d_call: -
v_call: TRBV2
j_call: TRBJ1-6
clone_size: -
cdr3_nt: TGTGCCAGCAGTGAACTTTTACAGGGTCCCAACCACTTT
cdr3_aa: CASSELLQGPNHF

d_call: TRBD2
v_call: TRBV7-2
j_call: TRBJ2-7
clone_size: -
cdr3_nt: TGTGCCAGCAGCTTAAGGGCCCGGACTAGCGGGGCCGACGAGCAGTACTTC
cdr3_aa: CASSLRARTSGADEQYF

d_call: -
v_call: TRBV5-6
j_call: TRBJ2-4
clone_size: -
cdr3_nt: TGTGCCAGCAGCTACGACAGAGCCAAAAACATTCAGTACTTC
cdr3_aa: CASSYDRAKNIQYF

d_call: -
v_call: TRBV6-5
j_call: TRBJ2-2
clone_size: -
cdr3_nt: TGTGCCAGCAGTTACACGAACACCGGGGAGCTGTTTTTT
cdr3_aa: CASSYTNTGELFF

d_call: -
v_call: TRBV9
j_call: TRBJ2-2
clone_size: -
cdr3_nt: TGTGCCAGCAGCGTATCGACAGGACACACCGGGGAGCTGTTTTTT
cdr3_aa: CASSVSTGHTGELFF

d_call: -
v_call: TRBV11-2
j_call: TRBJ2-3
clone_size: -
cdr3_nt: TGTGCCAGCAGCTTAGATCGGGGAGGACAGCACACAGATACGCAGTATTTT
cdr3_aa: CASSLDRGGQHTDTQYF

d_call: TRBD1
v_call: TRBV6-1
j_call: TRBJ1-5
clone_size: -
cdr3_nt: TGTGCCAGCAGTGCCCTAAGGGGCCGGGACAGGGACTTCAATCAGCCCCAGCATTTT
cdr3_aa: CASSALRGRDRDFNQPQHF

d_call: -
v_call: TRBV7-9
j_call: TRBJ1-2
clone_size: -
cdr3_nt: TGTGCCAGCAGCCCTTGGGGCCCGACGGGACTAGATGCCTATGGCTACACCTTC
cdr3_aa: CASSPWGPTGLDAYGYTF

d_call: -
v_call: TRBV28
j_call: TRBJ2-3
clone_size: -
cdr3_nt: TGTGCCAGCTCCCGGGAGTGGGATACGCAGTATTTT
cdr3_aa: CASSREWDTQYF

d_call: -
v_call: TRBV10-3
j_call: TRBJ1-5
clone_size: -
cdr3_nt: TGTGCCATCAGTGAGTCGGCGGACCAGCCCCAGCATTTT
cdr3_aa: CAISESADQPQHF

d_call: -
v_call: TRBV4-1
j_call: TRBJ1-4
clone_size: -
cdr3_nt: TGCGCCAGCAGCCACAACGCAAGGGGAGGGATTGAAAAACTGTTTTTT
cdr3_aa: CASSHNARGGIEKLFF

d_call: -
v_call: TRBV7-3
j_call: TRBJ1-2
clone_size: -
cdr3_nt: TGTGCCAGCAGCTTAACGTCAGGCCCCGGTGGCTACACCTTC
cdr3_aa: CASSLTSGPGGYTF

d_call: -
v_call: TRBV9
j_call: TRBJ1-3
clone_size: -
cdr3_nt: TGTGCCAGCAGCGTAGAAGCTTTATTGGCCGGAAACACCATATATTTT
cdr3_aa: CASSVEALLAGNTIYF

d_call: -
v_call: TRBV5-1
j_call: TRBJ1-2
clone_size: -
cdr3_nt: TGCGCCAGCAGCTCAACAGGGCTCTATGGCTACACCTTC
cdr3_aa: CASSSTGLYGYTF

d_call: -
v_call: TRBV5-4
j_call: TRBJ1-2
clone_size: -
cdr3_nt: TGTGCCAGCAGCTTGCGGGCCCTCCGGGGCTACACCTTC
cdr3_aa: CASSLRALRGYTF

d_call: -
v_call: TRBV7-3
j_call: TRBJ2-1
clone_size: -
cdr3_nt: TGTGCCAGCAGCTTATCGTCGGGACTGCACAATGAGCAGTTCTTC
cdr3_aa: CASSLSSGLHNEQFF

d_call: -
v_call: TRBV7-2
j_call: TRBJ1-1
clone_size: few
cdr3_nt: TGTGCCAGCAGCCCCGACCAAGGAAGGACTGAAGCTTTCTTT
cdr3_aa: CASSPDQGRTEAFF

d_call: -
v_call: TRBV11-3
j_call: TRBJ2-7
clone_size: -
cdr3_nt: TGTGCCAGCAGCGCCCGGGACTCCTACGAGCAGTACTTC
cdr3_aa: CASSARDSYEQYF

d_call: -
v_call: TRBV18
j_call: TRBJ1-1
clone_size: -
cdr3_nt: TGTGCCAGCTCACCAGTGAGACAGGAAGCTGAAGCTTTCTTT
cdr3_aa: CASSPVRQEAEAFF

d_call: TRBD2
v_call: TRBV6-5
j_call: TRBJ2-5
clone_size: -
cdr3_nt: TGTGCCAGCAGTTACCCCTCTTCTAGCGGGACAAGGACCCAGTACTTC
cdr3_aa: CASSYPSSSGTRTQYF

d_call: TRBD2
v_call: TRBV10-3
j_call: TRBJ2-1
clone_size: -
cdr3_nt: TGTGCCATCAGTGAACCTGGGACTATCGAGGAGCAGTTCTTC
cdr3_aa: CAISEPGTIEEQFF

d_call: -
v_call: TRBV10-2
j_call: TRBJ1-3
clone_size: -
cdr3_nt: TGCGCCAGCGGGAGGAGTGCAGACCCGGGAAACACCATATATTTT
cdr3_aa: CASGRSADPGNTIYF

d_call: TRBD2
v_call: TRBV5-1
j_call: TRBJ2-1
clone_size: -
cdr3_nt: TGCGCCAGCAGCTTGGACCCTAGCGGAGGCCTGATCAATGAGCAGTTCTTC
cdr3_aa: CASSLDPSGGLINEQFF

d_call: -
v_call: TRBV5-1
j_call: TRBJ2-2
clone_size: -
cdr3_nt: TGCGCCAGCAGGCACCGTGTCGGGGGCTTAGGGTCCACCGGGGAGCTGTTTTTT
cdr3_aa: CASRHRVGGLGSTGELFF

d_call: TRBD1
v_call: TRBV28
j_call: TRBJ2-1
clone_size: -
cdr3_nt: TGTGCCAGCAGTTTTCAGGGGGCGGGGAGGAATGAGCAGTTCTTC
cdr3_aa: CASSFQGAGRNEQFF

d_call: -
v_call: TRBV15
j_call: TRBJ2-5
clone_size: -
cdr3_nt: TGTGCCACCAGCAGAGATTTACGGGAGACCCAGTACTTC
cdr3_aa: CATSRDLRETQYF

d_call: -
v_call: TRBV12-5
j_call: TRBJ1-4
clone_size: -
cdr3_nt: TGTGCTAGTGGACCCAGGTCTAATGAAAAACTGTTTTTT
cdr3_aa: CASGPRSNEKLFF

d_call: -
v_call: TRBV27
j_call: TRBJ2-1
clone_size: -
cdr3_nt: TGTGCCAGCAGTTTATCCGCGACAGCCAGCTACAATGAGCAGTTCTTC
cdr3_aa: CASSLSATASYNEQFF

d_call: -
v_call: TRBV6-5
j_call: TRBJ1-2
clone_size: -
cdr3_nt: TGTGCCAGCAGTTACTGGGCTGGGGCAGATGGCTACACCTTC
cdr3_aa: CASSYWAGADGYTF

d_call: TRBD2
v_call: TRBV5-1
j_call: TRBJ2-5
clone_size: -
cdr3_nt: TGCGCCAGCAGCTTGGAAGGTAGCGGGGGGGAAGAGACCCAGTACTTC
cdr3_aa: CASSLEGSGGEETQYF

d_call: TRBD2
v_call: TRBV5-1
j_call: TRBJ2-3
clone_size: -
cdr3_nt: TGCGCCAGCAGCGCCGGGACTACTGGGACAGATACGCAGTATTTT
cdr3_aa: CASSAGTTGTDTQYF

d_call: -
v_call: TRBV5-1
j_call: TRBJ2-3
clone_size: -
cdr3_nt: TGCGCCAGCACCCAACACAGCACAGATACGCAGTATTTT
cdr3_aa: CASTQHSTDTQYF

d_call: TRBD1
v_call: TRBV27
j_call: TRBJ1-1
clone_size: -
cdr3_nt: TGTGCCAGCACCGCGACAGGGCGGGGTTCTGAAGCTTTCTTT
cdr3_aa: CASTATGRGSEAFF

d_call: -
v_call: TRBV5-1
j_call: TRBJ1-1
clone_size: -
cdr3_nt: TGCGCCAGCAGAAGTCACACTGAAGCTTTCTTT
cdr3_aa: CASRSHTEAFF

d_call: TRBD1
v_call: TRBV7-2
j_call: TRBJ1-3
clone_size: few
cdr3_nt: TGTGCCAGCAGCTTAGGGGGGACAGGGTCCATGAACACCATATATTTT
cdr3_aa: CASSLGGTGSMNTIYF

d_call: TRBD2
v_call: TRBV11-3
j_call: TRBJ2-3
clone_size: few
cdr3_nt: TGTGCCAGCAGCTTAGGCGGGGGGGCCACAGATACGCAGTATTTT
cdr3_aa: CASSLGGGATDTQYF

d_call: TRBD2
v_call: TRBV7-6
j_call: TRBJ2-1
clone_size: few
cdr3_nt: TGTGCCAGCAGCCCCGGGACTAGCATACGTTACAATGAGCAGTTCTTC
cdr3_aa: CASSPGTSIRYNEQFF

d_call: -
v_call: TRBV7-8
j_call: TRBJ2-1
clone_size: -
cdr3_nt: TGTGCCAGCAGCTTAGCAGTAGGCGGTTACAATGAGCAGTTCTTC
cdr3_aa: CASSLAVGGYNEQFF

d_call: -
v_call: TRBV28
j_call: TRBJ1-2
clone_size: few
cdr3_nt: TGTGCCAGCAGTTTGACACATAACTATGGCTACACCTTC
cdr3_aa: CASSLTHNYGYTF

d_call: TRBD2
v_call: TRBV4-2
j_call: TRBJ2-5
clone_size: -
cdr3_nt: TGTGCCAGCAGCTCAAGCGCGGGACTAGCGGGGGGAGGGGAGACCCAGTACTTC
cdr3_aa: CASSSSAGLAGGGETQYF

d_call: -
v_call: TRBV6-6
j_call: TRBJ1-5
clone_size: -
cdr3_nt: TGTGCCAGCAGTTATGACAGCTTCAATCAGCCCCAGCATTTT
cdr3_aa: CASSYDSFNQPQHF

d_call: TRBD1
v_call: TRBV28
j_call: TRBJ2-1
clone_size: -
cdr3_nt: TGTGCCAGCAGTTTAATGGGACAGAGATACAATGAGCAGTTCTTC
cdr3_aa: CASSLMGQRYNEQFF

d_call: -
v_call: TRBV7-3
j_call: TRBJ2-3
clone_size: -
cdr3_nt: TGTGCCAGCAGCCCCATGGGTGGGGGAACAGATACGCAGTATTTT
cdr3_aa: CASSPMGGGTDTQYF

d_call: -
v_call: TRBV9
j_call: TRBJ2-3
clone_size: -
cdr3_nt: TGTGCCAGCAGCGTAGATCACGGGAGTTCGTTCGCAGATACGCAGTATTTT
cdr3_aa: CASSVDHGSSFADTQYF

d_call: -
v_call: TRBV7-7
j_call: TRBJ2-2
clone_size: -
cdr3_nt: TGTGCCAGCAGCTTACGCCCGGGGTGGACCGGGGAGCTGTTTTTT
cdr3_aa: CASSLRPGWTGELFF

d_call: -
v_call: TRBV18
j_call: TRBJ1-2
clone_size: few
cdr3_nt: TGTGCCAGCTCATCAAGACAGTATGGCTACACCTTC
cdr3_aa: CASSSRQYGYTF

d_call: -
v_call: TRBV18
j_call: TRBJ1-1
clone_size: -
cdr3_nt: TGTGCCAGCTCCCCCCCAAGTGCGCGGTTTGAAGCTTTCTTT
cdr3_aa: CASSPPSARFEAFF

d_call: -
v_call: TRBV7-2
j_call: TRBJ1-5
clone_size: -
cdr3_nt: TGTGCCAGCAGCTTAGGTGGACGGAGGAGCAATCAGCCCCAGCATTTT
cdr3_aa: CASSLGGRRSNQPQHF

d_call: -
v_call: TRBV11-3
j_call: TRBJ2-3
clone_size: -
cdr3_nt: TGTGCCAGCAGCTTAGATCTCACAGATACGCAGTATTTT
cdr3_aa: CASSLDLTDTQYF